This TCR beta chain originates from a study of PD-L1 blockade in urothelial cancer. Germline CDR1 is SGDLS and CDR2 is YYNGEE. The CDR3 contains 18 residues. Trimming left V 3 bases short and J 0 bases short, with 19 bases between. Only in-frame clones appear in the TCRdb table, and some are missing; sequencing was by immunoSEQ multiplex PCR. The table records 60,000 to 85,000 clones, about 90% of them present only once. The V and J genes are TRBV9 and TRBJ1-5, with a tentative D call TRBD1 (5 bases). The origin of this receptor is a woman aged 70-85 years with urothelial cancer. Sample: PBMCs, taken around atezolizumab (anti-PD-L1) treatment. The CDR3 DNA reads TGTGCCAGCAGCGCTGGGCCAGGGAAACCTTATAGCAATCAGCCCCAGCATTTT. Translating it yields CASSAGPGKPYSNQPQHF. The full variable domain, with the rest looked up from reference TRBV9 and TRBJ1-5, is DSGVTQTPKHLITATGQRVTLRCSPRSGDLSVYWYQQSLDQGLQFLIQYYNGEERAKGNILERFSAQQFPDLHSELNLSSLELGDSALYFCASSAGPGKPYSNQPQHFGDGTRLSIL.